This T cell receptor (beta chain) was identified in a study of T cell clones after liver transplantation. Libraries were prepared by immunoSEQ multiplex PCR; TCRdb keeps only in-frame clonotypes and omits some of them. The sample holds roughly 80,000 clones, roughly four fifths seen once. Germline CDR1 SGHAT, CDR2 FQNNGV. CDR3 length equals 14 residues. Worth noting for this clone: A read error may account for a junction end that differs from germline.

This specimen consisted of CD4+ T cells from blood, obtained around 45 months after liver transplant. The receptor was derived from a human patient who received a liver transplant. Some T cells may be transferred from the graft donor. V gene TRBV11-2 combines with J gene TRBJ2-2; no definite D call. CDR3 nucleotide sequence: TGTGCCGGCAGGCAGGAGACGAACACCGGGGAGCTGTTTTTT. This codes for CAGRQETNTGELFF.